The 8 T cell receptor beta chains in this list originate from one sample, sequenced in a study of Ad26.COV2.S vaccination and SARS-CoV-2 variants. This table comes from immunoSEQ multiplex PCR, and its TCRdb copy is limited to in-frame clones, with some not included. In the table there are more than 400,000 clones, roughly 88% of which are singletons. As for treatment: about 20 received Ad26.COV2.S at low or high dose, single or two shots; several received placebo; per-sample allocation not given. Collection of the samples took place on day 63 after the first injection of vaccine or placebo. Sequencing was performed on peripheral blood, taken in a trial of Ad26.COV2.S vaccine versus placebo. The receptors were sampled from a person aged 18 to 59 who received the Ad26.COV2.S COVID-19 vaccine or a placebo.

The V gene is TRBV6-5, the J gene TRBJ2-1; TRBD2 aligns across 7 bases. CDR1 MNHEY and CDR2 SVGAGI come from the germline V gene. The trim removed 4 bases at V and 0 bases at J, leaving 6 bases unmatched. This CDR3 is built from 16 residues. In DNA form, the CDR3 reads TGTGCCAGCAGTTCTAGCGGACTAAGCTCCTACAATGAGCAGTTCTTC. It codes for CASSSSGLSSYNEQFF.

The rearrangement joins TRBV6-6 to TRBJ2-5, with 11 bases identical to TRBD2. This CDR3 spans 15 amino acids. The V gene end was trimmed by 4 bases and the J gene end by 3 bases; junction bases not matched to a gene: 4. Germline V gives CDR1 MNHNY, CDR2 SVGAGI (reference sequence). The CDR3 region has the DNA TGTGCCAGCAGTTTACTAGCGGGAGTAGAAGAGACCCAGTACTTC. Amino acid sequence: CASSLLAGVEETQYF.

The chain is built from TRBV9 and TRBJ1-2; D is perhaps TRBD1 (5 bases). Germline V gives CDR1 SGDLS, CDR2 YYNGEE. The CDR3 has 14 residues. Trimming removed 3 bases at V and 1 base at J, with 10 bases between. The CDR3 nucleotides are TGTGCCAGCAGCGAGGGACGGAATAACTATGGCTACACCTTC. This sequence encodes CASSEGRNNYGYTF.

The chain recombines TRBV7-8 with TRBJ2-3, with 10 bases lining up with TRBD1. V gave up 4 bases and J gave up 3 bases; unmatched junction bases: 13. Germline lookup yields CDR1 SGHVS and CDR2 FQNEAQ. The CDR3 loop spans 18 amino acids. CDR3 in amino acids: CASSSPGQGLRSTDTQYF. The DNA of the CDR3 is TGTGCCAGCAGCTCACCGGGACAGGGGCTGAGGTCGACAGATACGCAGTATTTT.

The table lists this clone with a count of one. The chain uses TRBV28 and TRBJ1-6, with TRBD1 identical over 7 bases. The CDR3 loop spans 16 amino acids. Trimming removed 5 bases from V and 9 bases from J; junction bases left unmatched: 13. Germline CDR1 reads MDHEN; CDR2 reads SYDVKM. The CDR3 loop reads CASSPVRPGGASPLHF. In DNA form, the CDR3 reads TGTGCCAGCAGTCCTGTGCGTCCAGGGGGAGCTTCACCCCTCCACTTT.

The chain combines TRBV6-2 or TRBV6-3 with TRBJ2-1; perhaps TRBD2 as D (5 bases). Germline V gene lookup returns CDR1 MNHEY and CDR2 SVGEGT. This CDR3 has 13 amino acids. With 5 bases removed from V and 4 bases from J, the gap between germline ends came to 9 bases. As DNA, the CDR3 is TGTGCCAGCAGTGCGGGCTTTTACAATGAGCAGTTCTTC. Its translation is CASSAGFYNEQFF.

CDR3 bases: TGTGCCAGCAGCCCTCGGGGGGCCAGCTACGAGCAGTACTTC. Residues: CASSPRGASYEQYF. V and J are TRBV21-1 and TRBJ2-7; TRBD2, the D gene given by the table, was not confirmed from the DNA. TRBV21-1 is assigned pseudogene status. CDR3 length equals 14 residues.

The chain carries TRBV2 and TRBJ2-1; 7 nucleotides agree with TRBD2. Per the germline V gene, CDR1 is SNHLY and CDR2 is FYNNEI. The CDR3 contains 15 residues. Losses at the gene ends were 1 base for V and 7 bases for J; bases not matched to a gene: 7. The CDR3 protein is CASSEVFVAGNEQFF. The CDR3 DNA sequence: TGTGCCAGCAGTGAAGTGTTTGTAGCGGGTAATGAGCAGTTCTTC.